This TCR beta chain was observed in a study of cytomegalovirus exposure and HLA in healthy donors. Study observations and caveats: Accounts indicate the classifier identified cytomegalovirus status with strong specificity and sensitivity. In a later analysis, the majority of CMV-associated beta chains seemingly showed HLA restriction.

Each donor was nominally healthy when sampled (though unrecorded immune exposures were likely). Germline values: CDR1 MNHNS, CDR2 SASEGT. V lost 4 bases to trimming and J lost 8 bases, with 6 bases between them. This CDR3 is built from 11 residues. 13 Jbeta primers and 60 Vbeta primers were used for the PCR. The assay was immunoSEQ multiplex PCR, and TCRdb's table has in-frame clones only and misses some. Counted here are about 160,000 clones, roughly four fifths occurring once; the ten biggest clones make up approximately 2.1%. As regards this clone: What it recognizes is unknown.

This receptor was obtained from a woman aged 18-29 years in good health and CMV-seronegative. The specimen sequenced was PBMCs. The chain links TRBV6-1 to TRBJ1-5; tentative D call: TRBD1 (5 bases). CDR3 sequence reads: CASSGGEPQHF. In DNA form, the CDR3 reads TGTGCCAGCAGTGGGGGGGAGCCCCAGCATTTT.